These 25 T cell receptor beta chains share one sample of origin, sequenced in a study of T-cell memory formation after mild COVID-19. TCRdb recomputed calls from the 5' RACE reads with MiXCR, one row per CDR3 protein. The sample carries around 100,000 distinct CDR3 sequences, over 8.5% recorded once. The sequenced material came from PBMCs or a T cell subset sorted from them (not recorded which). The source of these receptors is a man between 18 and 35 years old who had mild COVID-19 (a few samples of this study predate the infection). Cell type and time point are not known.

This clonotype was counted many times. The chain employs TRBV7-6 and TRBJ2-7; D uncertain. This CDR3 region has 17 residues. Germline V gene sequence: CDR1 SGHVS, CDR2 FNYEAQ. The V end was cut by 5 bases, the J end by 2 bases, with 22 bases between. The CDR3 protein is CASSPWAENSATYEQYF. DNA of the CDR3: TGTGCCAGCAGCCCGTGGGCGGAGAATTCCGCAACCTACGAGCAGTACTTC.

This clonotype was observed a few times. The chain carries TRBV29-1 and TRBJ2-5; possible D gene TRBD1, 6 bases. This CDR3 has 13 amino acids. The germline CDR1 and CDR2 sequences are SQVTM and ANQGSEA. Deletions cut 3 bases from V and 3 bases from J, with 11 bases between. The CDR3 region has the DNA TGCAGCGTTGAGGGGACACTGGAAGAGACCCAGTACTTC. Translated, it gives CSVEGTLEETQYF. Together with reference TRBV29-1 and TRBJ2-5, the CDR3 gives the full variable domain: SAVISQKPSRDICQRGTSLTIQCQVDSQVTMMFWYRQQPGQSLTLIATANQGSEATYESGFVIDKFPISRPNLTFSTLTVSNMSPEDSSIYLCSVEGTLEETQYFGPGTRLLVL.

The chain joins TRBV30 to TRBJ2-5; TRBD2 matches 8 bases. Trimming removed 0 bases from V and 5 bases from J; junction bases left unmatched: 5. Germline assignment: CDR1 GTSNPN and CDR2 SVGIG (reference sequence). This CDR3 region has 14 residues. The CDR3 DNA reads TGTGCCTGGAGTGTACTCGGGAGGGAGGAGACCCAGTACTTC. This gives the protein CAWSVLGREETQYF.

The V gene is TRBV29-1, the J gene TRBJ2-2; a weak D match, TRBD1 (5 bases). Germline lookup yields CDR1 SQVTM and CDR2 ANQGSEA. Between the trimmed V and J ends, which lost 7 bases and 2 bases, there was a span of 14 bases. CDR3 length: 14 residues. For the CDR3, the DNA is TGCAGCGCCGATGGCAGGGTCAACACCGGGGAGCTGTTTTTT. Translation gives CSADGRVNTGELFF.

A few counts support this clonotype. The V call is TRBV6-5, the J call TRBJ2-7; D is uncertain. Germline V gene sequence: CDR1 MNHEY, CDR2 SVGAGI. V gave up 10 bases and J gave up 2 bases, with 15 bases separating them. CDR3 length: 13 amino acids. The CDR3: CATRGRLTYEQYV. The DNA for the CDR3 is TGTGCCACTCGAGGCCGTTTAACCTACGAGCAGTACGTC.

This clonotype was detected only a few times. The chain joins TRBV7-6 to TRBJ2-2; TRBD2 matches 14 bases. The CDR3 contains 19 residues. Germline trimming cut 0 bases from V and 6 bases from J; bases unmatched to any gene: 9. Germline assignment: CDR1 SGHVS and CDR2 FNYEAQ. In DNA, the CDR3 is TGTGCCAGCAGCTTAGCGGTCGGACTAGCGGGGGGTAGCGCCGGGGAGCTGTTTTTT. This codes for CASSLAVGLAGGSAGELFF.

This clonotype appeared many times. The V and J genes are TRBV4-2 and TRBJ2-3; perhaps TRBD1 as D (6 bases). This CDR3 has 15 amino acids. In germline, CDR1 is LGHNA, CDR2 YNFKEQ. Trimming stripped 0 bases from V and 2 bases from J, with 9 bases between. CDR3 DNA sequence: TGTGCCAGCAGCCAAGAAGGGGGACCCACAGATACGCAGTATTTT. As protein: CASSQEGGPTDTQYF.

This clonotype was seen at least ten times. V is TRBV7-9 and J is TRBJ2-7; possibly TRBD1 for D (6 bases). CDR3 length: 13 residues. Germline CDR1 is SEHNR and CDR2 is FQNEAQ (reference sequence). Trimming took 5 bases from V and 3 from J, leaving 11 bases between them. This chain's CDR3 is CASSHDRLYEQYV. The CDR3 DNA sequence: TGTGCCAGCAGCCACGACAGGCTCTACGAGCAGTACGTC.

V and J are TRBV20-1 and TRBJ2-7; a weak D match, TRBD2 (5 bases). The CDR3 consists of 15 residues. Germline CDR1 is DFQATT and CDR2 is SNEGSKA (reference sequence). V was shortened by 3 bases and J by 0 bases, with 15 bases between the two germline ends. The CDR3 loop reads CSARGLTRSSYEQYF. DNA of the CDR3: TGCAGTGCTAGGGGTCTTACTAGGAGCTCCTACGAGCAGTACTTC.

This clonotype occurred many times. V usage is TRBV4-1 and J usage is TRBJ1-4; D not resolved. The germline gives CDR1 MGHRA, CDR2 YSYEKL. CDR3 size: 18 residues. Trimming took off 3 bases at V and 0 bases at J, with 17 bases between the two ends. The CDR3 DNA follows: TGCGCCAGCAGCCAGAGTTTCCCGGCCTGGGCAACTAATGAAAAACTGTTTTTT. It encodes CASSQSFPAWATNEKLFF.

A few counts support this clonotype. The chain carries TRBV7-9 and TRBJ2-2, with TRBD1 matching 7 bases. The CDR3 runs 13 residues. Germline V lookup: CDR1 SEHNR, CDR2 FQNEAQ (reference sequence). V was clipped by 5 bases and J by 6 bases; unmatched bases: 3. The CDR3 region has the DNA TGTGCCAGCAGCCTCGGACAGGCCGGGGAGCTGTTTTTT. Translated, it gives CASSLGQAGELFF. Based on the CDR3 plus reference TRBV7-9 and TRBJ2-2, the full variable domain is DTGVSQNPRHKITKRGQNVTFRCDPISEHNRLYWYRQTLGQGPEFLTYFQNEAQLEKSRLLSDRFSAERPKGSFSTLEIQRTEQGDSAMYLCASSLGQAGELFFGEGSRLTVL.

The chain joins TRBV5-1 to TRBJ2-3; weak D call: TRBD1 (5 bases). Germline V lookup: CDR1 SGHRS, CDR2 YFSETQ. V was cut by 3 bases and J by 3 bases, with 11 bases left in between. This CDR3 has 14 residues. CDR3 loop: CASSSTQGTDTQYF. CDR3 bases: TGCGCCAGCAGCTCAACCCAGGGAACAGATACGCAGTATTTT.

The V and J genes are TRBV19 and TRBJ2-1; 7 bases map to TRBD1. Per germline, CDR1 LNHDA and CDR2 SQIVND (reference sequence). The length of the CDR3 is 15 residues. V shed 9 bases and J 10 bases; nucleotides not matched to a gene: 18. The CDR3 protein is CASLHRDSSLREQFF. The CDR3 nucleotides read TGTGCCAGCCTCCACCGGGACAGTAGCCTCAGGGAGCAGTTCTTC.

Only a few counts were recorded for this clonotype. The chain uses TRBV19 and TRBJ2-3, with 8 nucleotides matching TRBD2. Germline trimming cut 6 bases from V and 4 bases from J; bases unmatched to any gene: 6. Germline V gene data show CDR1 as LNHDA and CDR2 as SQIVND (reference sequence). The CDR3 has 14 residues. The CDR3 DNA reads as TGTGCCAGTAGAACCCTCGGGGGGGCAGATACGCAGTATTTT. Translation: CASRTLGGADTQYF.

V gene TRBV10-3 combines with J gene TRBJ1-2, with D maybe TRBD1 (5 bases). This CDR3 has 16 amino acids. CDR1 and CDR2 from the germline V gene are ENHRY and SYGVKD. V was shortened by 3 bases and J by 6 bases, with 20 bases between the two germline ends. As DNA, the CDR3 is TGTGCCATCAGTGACCCGGGATTGGGAGGGGTGGATGGCTACACCTTC. Encoded protein: CAISDPGLGGVDGYTF.

This clonotype was seen more than once but under ten times. Here the CDR3 DNA reads TGCAGCGTTGAGGATTACAATGAGCAGTTCTTC. Encoded protein: CSVEDYNEQFF. V and J are TRBV29-1 and TRBJ2-1; no definite D call. The CDR3 spans 11 residues. Trimming stripped 3 bases from V and 4 bases from J, with 4 bases between. Germline V lookup: CDR1 SQVTM, CDR2 ANQGSEA.

V and J are TRBV6-5 and TRBJ1-1; 7 bases agree with TRBD1. CDR3 length: 15 amino acids. Trimming at V came to 5 bases and at J to 10 bases, leaving 16 bases not matched to a gene. Germline CDR1 MNHEY, CDR2 SVGAGI. CDR3 protein: CASSGYQDRTSGAFF. The DNA of the CDR3 is TGTGCCAGCAGTGGATACCAGGACAGGACGTCTGGAGCTTTCTTT.

The V gene is TRBV12-3 or TRBV12-4, the J gene TRBJ2-2; D uncertain. The ends were cut back, 5 bases at V and 5 bases at J, with 6 bases in the middle. The length of the CDR3 is 12 residues. The CDR3 loop reads CASSQATGELFF. The CDR3, as DNA: TGTGCCAGCAGTCAGGCGACCGGGGAGCTGTTTTTT.

This clonotype was detected ten times or more. The chain employs TRBV14 and TRBJ2-3; 9 bases align to TRBD1. CDR1 and CDR2 from the germline V gene are SGHDN and FVKESK. V lost 5 bases to trimming and J lost 6 bases; unmatched junction nucleotides: 12. CDR3 length: 16 amino acids. The CDR3 DNA reads as TGTGCCAGCAGCACCGTCCAGGGACAGGGAGTCGATACGCAGTATTTT. Its protein product is CASSTVQGQGVDTQYF.

There are a few counts of this clonotype. The J gene is TRBJ1-2, the V gene TRBV27, with TRBD1 matching 10 bases. Per the germline V gene, CDR1 is MNHEY and CDR2 is SMNVEV (reference sequence). This CDR3 spans 15 amino acids. Trimming removed 4 bases from V and 10 bases from J; junction bases left unmatched: 12. For the CDR3, the DNA is TGTGCCAGCAGTTCCGTGGACAGGGGGTGGTGGCACTACACCTTC. It translates to CASSSVDRGWWHYTF.

This chain joins TRBV4-1 and TRBJ2-5; possibly TRBD1 or TRBD2 for D (5 bases each). Trimming took 2 bases from V and 4 from J, leaving 14 bases between them. The CDR3 is made up of 15 amino acids. CDR1 is MGHRA, CDR2 YSYEKL, per germline. The CDR3 here is CASSQNSGGPETQYF. The CDR3 DNA follows: TGCGCCAGCAGCCAAAATAGTGGGGGACCAGAGACCCAGTACTTC.

A few counts support this clonotype. The CDR3 DNA sequence: TGTGCCAGCAGTTACTCGAGGGAGGCGCTGACCTACGAGCAGTACTTC. Amino acids: CASSYSREALTYEQYF. The chain carries TRBV6-5 and TRBJ2-7; D is perhaps TRBD2 (6 bases). The CDR3 covers 16 residues. Per the germline V gene, CDR1 is MNHEY and CDR2 is SVGAGI. With 0 bases removed from V and 2 bases from J, the gap between germline ends came to 14 bases.

This clonotype showed up just a few times. The chain carries TRBV2 and TRBJ2-7; possible D gene TRBD1, 6 bases. The CDR3 sequence is 13 residues long. Germline CDR1 and CDR2: SNHLY and FYNNEI. With 4 bases removed from V and 2 bases from J, the gap between germline ends came to 9 bases. CDR3 sequence: CASSGQATYEQYF. CDR3 in DNA: TGTGCCAGCAGTGGACAGGCCACCTACGAGCAGTACTTC.

This clonotype has ten or more counts. The V call is TRBV4-3, the J call TRBJ2-1; TRBD2 agrees at 8 bases. CDR1 and CDR2 (germline): LGHNA, YSLEER. The CDR3 is made up of 15 amino acids. J lost 0 bases, V lost 4 bases, and 2 bases had no gene match. In DNA, the CDR3 is TGCGCCAGCAGCCCCGGGACTAGCTCCTACAATGAGCAGTTCTTC. Translated: CASSPGTSSYNEQFF.

The chain joins TRBV7-2 to TRBJ2-3; 7 nucleotides align to TRBD1. CDR1 is SGHTA and CDR2 is FQGNSA in the germline V gene. Losses at the gene ends were 2 bases for V and 2 bases for J; bases not matched to a gene: 7. This CDR3 contains 16 residues. The CDR3 nucleotides read TGTGCCAGCAGCTTAAGTGTACAGGGGCCCACAGATACGCAGTATTTT. It codes for CASSLSVQGPTDTQYF.